A single sample is the source of the 31 T cell receptor beta chains below, sequenced in a study of T cells after yellow fever vaccination. In TCRdb, the 5' RACE reads were re-called with MiXCR into one record per CDR3 protein. Found here are just over 300,000 distinct CDR3 sequences, roughly 4% of them singletons; the top ten hold roughly a quarter. Sample: PBMCs, taken on the day of the yellow fever booster vaccination. These receptors were collected from a man aged 18 to 35 who received the YFV17D yellow fever vaccine.

This clonotype was seen only a few times. V gene TRBV6-6 combines with J gene TRBJ2-5, with a weak D call TRBD2 (5 bases). The germline V gene has CDR1 MNHNY and CDR2 SVGAGI (reference sequence). CDR3 length equals 18 residues. Deletions cut 5 bases from V and 5 bases from J, with 27 bases between. The CDR3 region has the DNA TGTGCCAGCAGTGGCGGGCTGGAGATAAATTCGGTTAGTGAGACCCAGTACTTC. Protein sequence: CASSGGLEINSVSETQYF.

This clonotype came up a few times. J is TRBJ2-3 and V is TRBV20-1; TRBD1 agrees at 9 bases. Germline V lookup: CDR1 DFQATT, CDR2 SNEGSKA (reference sequence). This CDR3 has 12 amino acids. J lost 5 bases, V lost 6 bases, and 3 bases had no gene match. This chain's CDR3 is CSAGTGQDTQYF. As DNA, the CDR3 is TGCAGTGCGGGGACAGGGCAAGATACGCAGTATTTT.

In this sample, this clonotype turned up many times. The chain uses TRBV7-2 and TRBJ2-5; D is perhaps TRBD2 (7 bases). V lost 8 bases and J lost 4, with 11 bases in between. CDR1 is SGHTA, CDR2 FQGNSA, per germline. The CDR3 is made up of 12 amino acids. The CDR3: CASGGARETQYF. The DNA of the CDR3 is TGTGCCAGCGGGGGGGCCCGAGAGACCCAGTACTTC.

This clonotype showed up just a few times. The chain couples TRBV7-9 to TRBJ2-3, with 8 bases aligning to TRBD2. CDR3 length: 16 amino acids. Germline trimming cut 5 bases from V and 2 bases from J; bases unmatched to any gene: 9. Germline CDR1 and CDR2: SEHNR and FQNEAQ (reference sequence). The DNA of the CDR3 is TGTGCCAGCAGCGCCAGACTAGCGCTCGACACAGATACGCAGTATTTT. Translation gives CASSARLALDTDTQYF.

This clonotype appeared a few times. The rearrangement joins TRBV6-6 to TRBJ2-3; TRBD2 matches 7 bases. V was clipped by 4 bases and J by 3 bases; unmatched bases: 10. Per germline, CDR1 MNHNY and CDR2 SVGAGI (reference sequence). The CDR3 contains 16 residues. The CDR3 loop is CASSSRDYGGTDTQYF. For the CDR3, the DNA is TGTGCCAGCAGTTCCAGAGATTACGGGGGGACAGATACGCAGTATTTT.

V is TRBV7-9 and J is TRBJ2-5; TRBD2 might be the D (5 bases). Germline loops: CDR1 SEHNR, CDR2 FQNEAQ (reference sequence). The CDR3 has 14 residues. V was trimmed by 4 bases and J by 5 bases, leaving 14 bases between them. This chain's CDR3 is CASSSDWREETQYF. CDR3 in DNA: TGTGCCAGCAGCTCGGACTGGAGAGAGGAGACCCAGTACTTC. The full variable domain, in which reference TRBV7-9 and TRBJ2-5 provide the parts outside the CDR3, is DTGVSQNPRHKITKRGQNVTFRCDPISEHNRLYWYRQTLGQGPEFLTYFQNEAQLEKSRLLSDRFSAERPKGSFSTLEIQRTEQGDSAMYLCASSSDWREETQYFGPGTRLLVL.

With respect to this clonotype: Being one base from a much bigger clone, this may be a read error. The chain joins TRBV30 to TRBJ2-7; weak D call: TRBD2 (6 bases). The CDR3 loop spans 12 amino acids. V was pared by 7 bases and J by 2 bases, with 12 bases between. Germline V gene data show CDR1 as GTSNPN and CDR2 as SVGIG (reference sequence). CDR3 in DNA: TGTGCCTTCGCGGGACTGCCCTACGAGCAGTACTTC. Translating gives CAFAGLPYEQYF.

This clonotype showed up many times. J is TRBJ2-5 and V is TRBV10-3; 10 bases fit TRBD1. With 7 bases clipped from V and 2 bases from J, the junction kept 13 bases outside the gene matches. CDR1 is ENHRY, CDR2 SYGVKD, per germline. This CDR3 is 17 amino acids long. The CDR3 loop reads CAITFDRGLHRQETQYF. The CDR3 region has the DNA TGTGCCATCACTTTCGACAGGGGGCTTCACCGACAAGAGACCCAGTACTTC.

V and J are TRBV3-1 and TRBJ1-1; no definite D call. The CDR3 is 15 amino acids. Germline V lookup: CDR1 LGHDT, CDR2 YNNKEL (reference sequence). V lost 1 base, J lost 0 bases, and 9 bases lay in between. The CDR3 loop reads CASSQGELMNTEAFF. CDR3 coding DNA: TGTGCCAGCAGCCAAGGAGAGCTGATGAACACTGAAGCTTTCTTT.

This chain uses TRBV5-4 with TRBJ2-5, with a possible D match to TRBD1 (5 bases). Germline lookup yields CDR1 SGHNT and CDR2 YYREEE (reference sequence). This CDR3 spans 15 amino acids. The germline V and J ends were trimmed by 0 bases and 5 bases, with 14 bases remaining between them. This CDR3 reads CASSLAYDSGETQYF. The CDR3 region has the DNA TGTGCCAGCAGCTTGGCCTACGACAGTGGGGAGACCCAGTACTTC.

This clonotype was seen at least ten times. The rearrangement uses TRBV5-1 and TRBJ2-2, with no clear D. The germline CDR1 and CDR2 sequences are SGHRS and YFSETQ. The CDR3 is made up of 11 amino acids. Trimming took 5 bases from V and 3 from J, leaving 2 bases between them. The CDR3 reads CASRDTGELFF. The CDR3 nucleotides are TGCGCCAGCAGGGACACCGGGGAGCTGTTTTTT.

This clonotype has more than one count but fewer than ten. This rearrangement joins TRBV19 to TRBJ1-2; 10 nucleotides align to TRBD1. J was trimmed by 4 bases and V by 8 bases; bases with no gene match: 4. Germline V lookup: CDR1 LNHDA, CDR2 SQIVND (reference sequence). The CDR3 totals 13 residues. The CDR3 region has the DNA TGTGCCAGTTGGACAGGGGGTAGCTATGGCTACACCTTC. Translation gives CASWTGGSYGYTF. The full variable domain, its missing parts supplied by reference TRBV19 and TRBJ1-2, is DGGITQSPKYLFRKEGQNVTLSCEQNLNHDAMYWYRQDPGQGLRLIYYSQIVNDFQKGDIAEGYSVSREKKESFPLTVTSAQKNPTAFYLCASWTGGSYGYTFGSGTRLTVV.

This clonotype has at least ten counts. The V gene is TRBV20-1, the J gene TRBJ2-6; D not certain. The V and J ends lost 3 bases and 0 bases respectively, with 9 bases between them. In germline, CDR1 is DFQATT, CDR2 SNEGSKA (reference sequence). This CDR3 comprises 15 residues. The CDR3: CSARSGSSGANVLTF. CDR3 sequence (DNA): TGCAGTGCTAGGTCTGGCAGCTCTGGGGCCAACGTCCTGACTTTC.

This clonotype has a count of ten or more. The chain employs TRBV7-9 and TRBJ1-6, with a tentative D call TRBD1 (5 bases). The ends were cut back, 7 bases at V and 7 bases at J, with 17 bases in the middle. CDR1 is SEHNR, CDR2 FQNEAQ, per germline (reference sequence). The CDR3 loop spans 15 amino acids. The CDR3 protein is CASTTGWDANSPLHF. The CDR3 nucleotides are TGTGCCAGCACGACGGGCTGGGACGCCAATTCACCCCTCCACTTT.

This clonotype has only a few counts. V usage is TRBV6-5 and J usage is TRBJ1-2; D is undetermined. Germline assignment: CDR1 MNHEY and CDR2 SVGAGI. The CDR3 sequence is 15 residues long. Deletions cut 2 bases from V and 3 bases from J, with 13 bases between. The DNA for the CDR3 is TGTGCCAGCAGTTACGGGCGTGGCAGTTACTATGGCTACACCTTC. Translating gives CASSYGRGSYYGYTF.

A few counts support this clonotype. The chain uses TRBV27 and TRBJ2-1; 9 positions agree with TRBD2. The CDR3 extends over 20 amino acids. CDR1 and CDR2 (germline): MNHEY, SMNVEV (reference sequence). J was trimmed by 1 base and V by 5 bases; bases with no gene match: 18. The CDR3 here is CASSPGIGGLASTSYNEQFF. The CDR3, as DNA: TGTGCCAGCAGTCCAGGGATTGGGGGACTAGCTTCTACTTCCTACAATGAGCAGTTCTTC.

This clonotype was counted a few times. This chain joins TRBV20-1 and TRBJ1-1; 9 positions match TRBD1. Germline assignment: CDR1 DFQATT and CDR2 SNEGSKA (reference sequence). The V segment lost 3 bases and the J segment 5 bases; nucleotides outside the gene matches: 10. This CDR3 region has 15 residues. CDR3 in amino acids: CSASQTGGRLTEAFF. The CDR3 DNA is TGCAGTGCTAGTCAGACAGGGGGAAGGTTGACTGAAGCTTTCTTT.

V gene TRBV7-9 combines with J gene TRBJ2-2; D call uncertain. The germline CDR1 and CDR2 sequences are SEHNR and FQNEAQ (reference sequence). CDR3 length: 12 residues. V was shortened by 5 bases and J by 7 bases, with 8 bases between the two germline ends. The CDR3 region is CASSRNGGELFF. CDR3 nucleotide sequence: TGTGCCAGCAGCCGAAACGGCGGGGAGCTGTTTTTT.

This clonotype was seen ten or more times. The chain is built from TRBV7-9 and TRBJ1-6; 9 nucleotides match TRBD1. The CDR3 has 16 amino acids. Trimming cost V 5 bases and J 10 bases; bases outside gene matches: 12. Germline V gene sequence: CDR1 SEHNR, CDR2 FQNEAQ (reference sequence). Here the CDR3 DNA reads TGTGCCAGCAGCGCAAACGGACAGGGGACAGGATCACCCCTCCACTTT. Translated, it gives CASSANGQGTGSPLHF.

The rearrangement links TRBV7-2 to TRBJ2-7; 7 bases fit TRBD2. The junction had 15 bases not matched to a gene; V was cut back by 5 bases and J by 2 bases. Germline V gene sequence: CDR1 SGHTA, CDR2 FQGNSA. CDR3 size: 17 residues. The CDR3 region is CASSPYLGLAVTYEQYF. The CDR3 nucleotides are TGTGCCAGCAGCCCCTACTTAGGGCTAGCGGTCACCTACGAGCAGTACTTC.

The table lists this clonotype with many counts. The CDR3 reads CASSRGQGAEAFF. The CDR3 DNA is TGTGCCAGCAGCAGAGGACAGGGCGCTGAAGCTTTCTTT. The chain has TRBV21-1 and TRBJ1-1; the table names TRBD1, a call not compared with the DNA. TRBV21-1 is deemed a pseudogene. The length of the CDR3 is 13 residues.

This clonotype occurred many times. The chain couples TRBV29-1 to TRBJ2-4; TRBD1 is a possible D gene (5 bases). This CDR3 comprises 14 residues. Germline V CDR1 and CDR2: SQVTM, ANQGSEA. Trimming took 2 bases from V and 7 from J, leaving 15 bases between them. The CDR3 region is CSVEMSGIANIQYF. CDR3 DNA: TGCAGCGTTGAAATGTCAGGGATTGCGAACATTCAGTACTTC.

This clonotype was found many times. The gene calls are TRBV6-2 or TRBV6-3 and TRBJ2-1; D remains unclear. Deletions cut 7 bases from V and 5 bases from J, with 12 bases between. CDR1 is MNHEY and CDR2 is SVGEGT in the germline V gene. The CDR3 extends over 13 amino acids. Here the CDR3 DNA reads TGTGCCAGCAACGAAGGCGGCCACAATGAGCAGTTCTTC. Protein sequence: CASNEGGHNEQFF.

This clonotype was counted at least ten times. The V call is TRBV11-1, the J call TRBJ2-3, with TRBD1 matching over 8 bases. The CDR3 extends over 17 amino acids. Losses at the gene ends were 5 bases for V and 1 base for J; bases not matched to a gene: 11. Germline loops: CDR1 SGHAT, CDR2 FQDESV (reference sequence). The CDR3 region is CASSGGTGHMGTDTQYF. The CDR3 nucleotides read TGTGCCAGCAGCGGGGGGACAGGCCATATGGGCACAGATACGCAGTATTTT.

The chain links TRBV5-4 to TRBJ2-1, with TRBD2 identical over 7 bases. CDR3 length: 12 residues. In germline, CDR1 is SGHNT, CDR2 YYREEE (reference sequence). V lost 4 bases and J lost 9; bases outside the gene matches: 4. CDR3 DNA sequence: TGTGCCAGCAGCCCGGGAGGAGTTGAGCAGTTCTTC. Translating it yields CASSPGGVEQFF.

At least ten counts were recorded for this clonotype. The rearrangement uses TRBV6-2 or TRBV6-3 and TRBJ1-5; maybe TRBD1 (6 bases). There are 13 residues in the CDR3. Germline CDR1 MNHEY, CDR2 SVGEGT. Trimming shortened V by 4 bases and J by 5 bases, and 9 bases separated the two germline ends. CDR3: CASSFSGDQPQHF. The CDR3 DNA is TGTGCCAGCAGTTTCTCAGGGGATCAGCCCCAGCATTTT.

This clonotype came up a few times. CDR3 DNA: TGCGCCAGCAGCTCACCTAACTATGGCTACACCTTC. Amino acid sequence: CASSSPNYGYTF. The J gene is TRBJ1-2, the V gene TRBV5-1, with D hard to call. The CDR3 extends over 12 amino acids. The ends were cut back, 3 bases at V and 0 bases at J, with 3 bases in the middle. Germline loops: CDR1 SGHRS, CDR2 YFSETQ.

The chain carries TRBV20-1 and TRBJ2-3, with a tentative D call TRBD2 (6 bases). Trimming removed 5 bases at V and 0 bases at J, with 12 bases between. The CDR3 has 14 amino acids. Germline values: CDR1 DFQATT, CDR2 SNEGSKA (reference sequence). In DNA, the CDR3 is TGCAGTGCTCACCGGGACTCGAGCACAGATACGCAGTATTTT. Its protein product is CSAHRDSSTDTQYF.

This clonotype showed up many times. The V call is TRBV7-3, the J call TRBJ2-3; a weak D match, TRBD1 (6 bases). V was cut by 5 bases and J by 2 bases, with 17 bases left in between. CDR1 and CDR2 from the germline V gene are SGHTA and FQGTGA. This CDR3 comprises 16 residues. Written as DNA, the CDR3 is TGTGCCAGCAGCCCGCCGAGGGGGTCCTACACAGATACGCAGTATTTT. Its protein product is CASSPPRGSYTDTQYF.

This clonotype occurred many times. The V call is TRBV5-1, the J call TRBJ2-1; 13 positions match TRBD2. Germline loops: CDR1 SGHRS, CDR2 YFSETQ. V was clipped by 2 bases and J by 10 bases; unmatched bases: 6. This CDR3 spans 15 amino acids. CDR3 nucleotide sequence: TGCGCCAGCAGCTTCACTAGCGGGGGGGCGTGGGAGCAGTTCTTC. Protein product: CASSFTSGGAWEQFF.

The chain carries TRBV19 and TRBJ1-2, with unresolved D. Per the germline V gene, CDR1 is LNHDA and CDR2 is SQIVND (reference sequence). This CDR3 is built from 13 residues. V dropped 6 bases and J dropped 1 base, with 9 bases sitting between them. Here the CDR3 DNA reads TGTGCCAGTAGACAGTCCCTTAACTATGGCTACACCTTC. Translating it yields CASRQSLNYGYTF.